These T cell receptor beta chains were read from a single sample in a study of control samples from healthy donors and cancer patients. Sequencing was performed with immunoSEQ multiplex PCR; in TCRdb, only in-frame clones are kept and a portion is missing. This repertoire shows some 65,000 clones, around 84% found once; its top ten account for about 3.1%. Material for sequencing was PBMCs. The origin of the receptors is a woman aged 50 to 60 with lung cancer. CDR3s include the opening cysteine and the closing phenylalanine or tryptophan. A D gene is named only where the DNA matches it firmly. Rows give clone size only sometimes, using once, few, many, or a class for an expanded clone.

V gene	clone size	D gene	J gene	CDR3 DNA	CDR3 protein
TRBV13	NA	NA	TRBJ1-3	TGTGCCAGCAGCTCCATAGGGGATACAGGGCGTGGAAACACCATATATTTT	CASSSIGDTGRGNTIYF
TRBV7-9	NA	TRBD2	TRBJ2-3	TGTGCCAGCAGCTTACCCCAGACTAGCGGGGGGTTCACAGATACGCAGTATTTT	CASSLPQTSGGFTDTQYF
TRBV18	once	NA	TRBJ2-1	TGTGCCAGCTCTCCTAGAGAGGGAAGAGGCTACAATGAGCAGTTCTTC	CASSPREGRGYNEQFF
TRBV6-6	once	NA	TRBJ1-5	TGTGCCAGCAGTTACCCGGGGCCCCAGCATTTT	CASSYPGPQHF
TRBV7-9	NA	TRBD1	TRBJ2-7	TGTGCCAGCAGCTCGACAGGGGCCTTGGGGGAGCAGTACTTC	CASSSTGALGEQYF
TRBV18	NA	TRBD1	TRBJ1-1	TGTGCCAGCTCACCTTATAGGACAGGGGAGGACACTGAAGCTTTCTTT	CASSPYRTGEDTEAFF
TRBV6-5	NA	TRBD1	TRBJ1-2	TGTGCCAGCAGTTACTCGACAGGGAGTAACTATGGCTACACCTTC	CASSYSTGSNYGYTF
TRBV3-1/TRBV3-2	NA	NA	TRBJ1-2	TGTGCCAGCAGCCAATTAAAGCGTGGCTACACCTTC	CASSQLKRGYTF
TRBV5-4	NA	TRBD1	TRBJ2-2	TGTGCCAGCAGCAGACGGGACAGCGGCTCCCGATGGGAGCTGTTTTTT	CASSRRDSGSRWELFF
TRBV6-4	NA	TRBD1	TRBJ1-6	TGTGCCAGCAGTAGAGGGACAGGGAATTCACCCCTCCACTTT	CASSRGTGNSPLHF
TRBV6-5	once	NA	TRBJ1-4	TGTGCCAGCAGTTACGCGGCAGATAATGAAAAACTGTTTTTT	CASSYAADNEKLFF
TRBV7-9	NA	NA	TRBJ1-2	TGTGCCAGCAGATGGACAGAAGTTTTGCGTGGCTACACCTTC	CASRWTEVLRGYTF
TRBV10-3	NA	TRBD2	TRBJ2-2	TGTGCCATCAGTGGGCTAGCGGGGGGGACGGACACCGGGGAGCTGTTTTTT	CAISGLAGGTDTGELFF
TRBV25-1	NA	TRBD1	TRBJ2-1	TGTGCCAGCAGTGAAGGACAGGGCCGGATTGAGCAGTTCTTC	CASSEGQGRIEQFF
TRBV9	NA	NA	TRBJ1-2	TGTGCCAGCAGCGTCGACGGCTATGGCTACACCTTC	CASSVDGYGYTF
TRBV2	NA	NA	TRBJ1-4	TGTGCCAGCAATTCCCGTGGGCCCACTAATGAAAAACTGTTTTTT	CASNSRGPTNEKLFF
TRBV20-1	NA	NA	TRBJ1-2	TGCAGTGCTAGTGGGGGGGGCGCTGGCTATGGCTACACCTTC	CSASGGGAGYGYTF
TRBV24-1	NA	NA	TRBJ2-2	TGTGCCACCAGTGATTTGTCAAGCGATGGACAGAACACCGGGGAGCTGTTTTTT	CATSDLSSDGQNTGELFF
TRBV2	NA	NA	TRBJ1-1	TGTGCCAGCATCGAATATGTGGGAACTGAAGCTTTCTTT	CASIEYVGTEAFF
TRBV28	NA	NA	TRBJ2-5	TGTGCCAGCAGTTTAAGGGCGAACCAAGAGACCCAGTACTTC	CASSLRANQETQYF
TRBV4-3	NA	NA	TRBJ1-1	TGCGCCAGCAGCCAAGATCTTAACACTGAAGCTTTCTTT	CASSQDLNTEAFF
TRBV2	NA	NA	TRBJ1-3	TGTGCCAGCAGTGAAAGAAGTCTCAGCTCTGGAAACACCATATATTTT	CASSERSLSSGNTIYF
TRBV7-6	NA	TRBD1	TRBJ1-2	TGTGCCAGCAGCGACCGGGACAGGGGGCTTGATGGCTACACCTTC	CASSDRDRGLDGYTF
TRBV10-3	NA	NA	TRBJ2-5	TGTGCCATCAGTGCCACACAAGAGACCCAGTACTTC	CAISATQETQYF
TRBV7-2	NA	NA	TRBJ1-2	TGTGCCAGCAGCTTAAGTTTTTGGGGCTACACCTTC	CASSLSFWGYTF
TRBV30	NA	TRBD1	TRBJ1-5	TGTGCCTGGAGTGCCGGGACAGGAAAGGCCCAGCATTTT	CAWSAGTGKAQHF
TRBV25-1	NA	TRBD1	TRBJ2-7	TGTGCCAGCAGTGACCCCGGGACAGGGGACTACGAGCAGTACTTC	CASSDPGTGDYEQYF
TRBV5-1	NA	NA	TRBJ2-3	TGCGCCAGCAGCTTGACAGGCCGGAGCACAGATACGCAGTATTTT	CASSLTGRSTDTQYF
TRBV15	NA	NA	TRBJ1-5	TGTGCCACTCCCCACGGGGGCAATCAGCCCCAGCATTTT	CATPHGGNQPQHF
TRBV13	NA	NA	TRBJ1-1	TGTGCCAGCAGCCCCTTCGGAGGGGGGAACACTGAAGCTTTCTTT	CASSPFGGGNTEAFF
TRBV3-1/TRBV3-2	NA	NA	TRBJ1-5	TGTGCCAGCAGCTCCCCGGGGAACCAGCCCCAGCATTTT	CASSSPGNQPQHF
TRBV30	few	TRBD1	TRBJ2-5	TGTGCCTGGAGTCGGGACAGACAAGAGACCCAGTACTTC	CAWSRDRQETQYF
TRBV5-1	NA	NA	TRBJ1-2	TGCGCCAGCAGCTTGTCCTCTAACTATGGCTACACCTTC	CASSLSSNYGYTF
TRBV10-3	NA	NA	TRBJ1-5	TGTGCCATCAGCCCCGAGGACGGGATTAGCAATCAGCCCCAGCATTTT	CAISPEDGISNQPQHF
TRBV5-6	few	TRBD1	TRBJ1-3	TGTGCCAGCAGCTCACAAACAGACAGGGCTTCTGGAAACACCATATATTTT	CASSSQTDRASGNTIYF
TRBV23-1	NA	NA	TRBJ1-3	TGCGCCAGCATTCCTAGGGCGGTTCACTCTGGAAACACCATATATTTT	CASIPRAVHSGNTIYF
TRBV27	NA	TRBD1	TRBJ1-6	TGTGCCAGCAGTTTAGAGGCAGGGGGTTATTCACCCCTCCACTTT	CASSLEAGGYSPLHF
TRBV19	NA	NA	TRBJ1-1	TGTGCCAGTAGTATACTTCCGGGGGCGGCCACTGAAGCTTTCTTT	CASSILPGAATEAFF
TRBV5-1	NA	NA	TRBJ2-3	TGCGCCAGCAGCTTGGAGGACAACACAGATACGCAGTATTTT	CASSLEDNTDTQYF
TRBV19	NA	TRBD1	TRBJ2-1	TGTGCCAGTAGTATCCTCCCGGGACAGGGAACCGGCCAGCAGTTCTTC	CASSILPGQGTGQQFF
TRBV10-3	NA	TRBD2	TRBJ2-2	TGTGCCATCAGTGCTTTGGGGACTAGCGGTGCGAACACCGGGGAGCTGTTTTTT	CAISALGTSGANTGELFF
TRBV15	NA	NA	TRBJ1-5	TGTGCCACCAGCAGAGGTTTACAGGATCAGCCCCAGCATTTT	CATSRGLQDQPQHF
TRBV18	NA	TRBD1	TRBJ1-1	TGTGCCAGCTCCCCAGACAGGGACACTGAAGCTTTCTTT	CASSPDRDTEAFF